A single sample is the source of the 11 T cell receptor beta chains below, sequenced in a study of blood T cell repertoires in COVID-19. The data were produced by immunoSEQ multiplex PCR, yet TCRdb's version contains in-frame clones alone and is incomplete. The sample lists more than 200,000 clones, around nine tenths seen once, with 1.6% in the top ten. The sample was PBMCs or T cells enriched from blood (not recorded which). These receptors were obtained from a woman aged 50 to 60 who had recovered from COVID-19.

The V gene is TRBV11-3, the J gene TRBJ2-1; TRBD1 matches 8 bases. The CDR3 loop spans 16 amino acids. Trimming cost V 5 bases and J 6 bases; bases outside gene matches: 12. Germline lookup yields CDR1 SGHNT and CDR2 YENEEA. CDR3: CASSPPSTGDRNEQFF. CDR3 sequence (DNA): TGTGCCAGCAGCCCACCGTCGACAGGGGACCGCAATGAGCAGTTCTTC.

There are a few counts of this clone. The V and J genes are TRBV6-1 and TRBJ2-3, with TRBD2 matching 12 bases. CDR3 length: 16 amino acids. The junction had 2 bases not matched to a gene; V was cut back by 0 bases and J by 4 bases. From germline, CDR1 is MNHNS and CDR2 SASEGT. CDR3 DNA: TGTGCCAGCAGTGAAGCGCTAGCGGGAGGGGCAGATACGCAGTATTTT. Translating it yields CASSEALAGGADTQYF.

CDR3: CASSPLGQGTGNTIYF. CDR3 DNA: TGCGCCAGCAGCCCGTTGGGACAGGGCACTGGAAACACCATATATTTT. This rearrangement joins TRBV5-1 to TRBJ1-3; 9 bases line up with TRBD1. The CDR3 runs to 16 residues. Germline V gene lookup returns CDR1 SGHRS and CDR2 YFSETQ. The ends lost 4 bases at V and 2 bases at J; junction bases unmatched: 7. The complete variable domain, with remaining parts taken from reference TRBV5-1 and TRBJ1-3, reads KAGVTQTPRYLIKTRGQQVTLSCSPISGHRSVSWYQQTPGQGLQFLFEYFSETQRNKGNFPGRFSGRQFSNSRSEMNVSTLELGDSALYLCASSPLGQGTGNTIYFGEGSWLTVV.

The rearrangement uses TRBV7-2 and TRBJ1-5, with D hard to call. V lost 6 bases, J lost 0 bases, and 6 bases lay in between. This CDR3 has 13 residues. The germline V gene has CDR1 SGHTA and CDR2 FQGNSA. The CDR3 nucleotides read TGTGCCAGCAGGTATAGTAGCAATCAGCCCCAGCATTTT. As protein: CASRYSSNQPQHF. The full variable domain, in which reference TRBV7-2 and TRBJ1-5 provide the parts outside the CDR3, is GAGVSQSPSNKVTEKGKDVELRCDPISGHTALYWYRQSLGQGLEFLIYFQGNSAPDKSGLPSDRFSAERTGGSVSTLTIQRTQQEDSAVYLCASRYSSNQPQHFGDGTRLSIL.

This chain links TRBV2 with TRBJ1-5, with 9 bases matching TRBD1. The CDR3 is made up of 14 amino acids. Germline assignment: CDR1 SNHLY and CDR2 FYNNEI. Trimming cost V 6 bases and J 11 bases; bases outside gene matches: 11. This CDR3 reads CASRETGGGLSQHF. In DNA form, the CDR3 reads TGTGCCAGCAGGGAAACAGGGGGCGGATTGTCCCAGCATTTT.

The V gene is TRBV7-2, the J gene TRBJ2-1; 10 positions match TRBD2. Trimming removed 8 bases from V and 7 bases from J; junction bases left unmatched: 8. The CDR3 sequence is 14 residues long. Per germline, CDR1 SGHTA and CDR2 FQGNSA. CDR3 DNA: TGTGCCAGCCTTCCGGGACTAGCGAATAATGAGCAGTTCTTC. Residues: CASLPGLANNEQFF.

This chain's CDR3 is CASSFGPGANTEAFF. Written as DNA, the CDR3 is TGTGCCAGCAGCTTTGGGCCAGGGGCGAACACTGAAGCTTTCTTT. The gene calls are TRBV7-3 and TRBJ1-1, with a weak D call TRBD1 (6 bases). CDR1 is SGHTA and CDR2 is FQGTGA in the germline V gene. The CDR3 loop spans 15 amino acids. The V end lost 3 bases, the J end lost 1 base, and 12 bases lay between the germline ends.

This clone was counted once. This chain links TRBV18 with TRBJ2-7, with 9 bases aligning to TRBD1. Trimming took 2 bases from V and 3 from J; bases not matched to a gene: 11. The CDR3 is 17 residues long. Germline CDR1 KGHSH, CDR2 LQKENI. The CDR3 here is CASSPLPPGQGNYEQYF. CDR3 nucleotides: TGTGCCAGCTCACCATTGCCCCCCGGACAGGGGAACTACGAGCAGTACTTC.

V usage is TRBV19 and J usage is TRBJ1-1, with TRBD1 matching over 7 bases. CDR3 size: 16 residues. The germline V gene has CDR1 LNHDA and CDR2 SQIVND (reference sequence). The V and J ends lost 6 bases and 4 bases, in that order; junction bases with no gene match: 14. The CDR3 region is CASRALTEGAVTEAFF. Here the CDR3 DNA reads TGTGCCAGTAGGGCCCTTACGGAGGGGGCGGTCACTGAAGCTTTCTTT.

CDR3 region: CASSGASNQPQHF. CDR3 DNA: TGTGCCAGCAGCGGGGCTAGCAATCAGCCCCAGCATTTT. The rearrangement links TRBV7-9 to TRBJ1-5; possibly TRBD1 for D (5 bases). CDR1 is SEHNR and CDR2 is FQNEAQ in the germline V gene (reference sequence). V was pared by 5 bases and J by 0 bases, with 5 bases between. The CDR3 is made up of 13 amino acids. The whole variable domain, filled in from reference TRBV7-9 and TRBJ1-5, reads DTGVSQNPRHKITKRGQNVTFRCDPISEHNRLYWYRQTLGQGPEFLTYFQNEAQLEKSRLLSDRFSAERPKGSFSTLEIQRTEQGDSAMYLCASSGASNQPQHFGDGTRLSIL.

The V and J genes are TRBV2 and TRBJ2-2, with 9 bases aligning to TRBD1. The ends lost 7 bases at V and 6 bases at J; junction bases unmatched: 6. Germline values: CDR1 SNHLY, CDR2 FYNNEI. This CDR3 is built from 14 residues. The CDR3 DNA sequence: TGTGCCAGCATAGGACAGGGGTATGCCGGGGAGCTGTTTTTT. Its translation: CASIGQGYAGELFF.